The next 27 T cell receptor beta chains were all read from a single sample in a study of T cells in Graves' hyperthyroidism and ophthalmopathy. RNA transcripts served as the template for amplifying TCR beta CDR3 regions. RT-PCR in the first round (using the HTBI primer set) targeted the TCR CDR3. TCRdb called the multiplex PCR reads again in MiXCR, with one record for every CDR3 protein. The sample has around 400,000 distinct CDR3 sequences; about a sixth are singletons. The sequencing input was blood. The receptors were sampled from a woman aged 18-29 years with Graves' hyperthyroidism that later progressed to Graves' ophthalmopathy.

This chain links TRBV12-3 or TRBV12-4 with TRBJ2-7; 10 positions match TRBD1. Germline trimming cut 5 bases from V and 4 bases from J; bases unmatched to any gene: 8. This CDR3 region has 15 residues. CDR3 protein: CASSPGRQGAYEQYF. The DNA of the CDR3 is TGTGCCAGCAGTCCTGGGCGACAGGGGGCGTACGAGCAGTACTTC.

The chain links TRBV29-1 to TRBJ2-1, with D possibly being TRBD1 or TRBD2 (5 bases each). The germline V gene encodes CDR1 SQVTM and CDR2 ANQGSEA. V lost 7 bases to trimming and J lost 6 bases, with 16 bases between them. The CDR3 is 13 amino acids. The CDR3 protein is CSAHTGASNEQFF. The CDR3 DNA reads TGCAGCGCCCACACCGGGGCCAGCAATGAGCAGTTCTTC.

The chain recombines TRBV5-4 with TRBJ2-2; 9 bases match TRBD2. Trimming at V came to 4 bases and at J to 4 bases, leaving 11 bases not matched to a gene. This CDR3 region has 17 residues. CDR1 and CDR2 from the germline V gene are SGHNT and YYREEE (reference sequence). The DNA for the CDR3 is TGTGCCAGCAGCCAAACCCCGGCTAGCGGGACCACCGGGGAGCTGTTTTTT. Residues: CASSQTPASGTTGELFF.

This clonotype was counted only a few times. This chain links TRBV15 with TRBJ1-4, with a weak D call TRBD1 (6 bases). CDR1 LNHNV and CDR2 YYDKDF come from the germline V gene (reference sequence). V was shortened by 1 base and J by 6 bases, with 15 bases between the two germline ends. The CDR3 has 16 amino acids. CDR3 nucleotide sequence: TGTGCCACCAGCAGAGGGCTTGGGGGCTTACATGAAAAACTGTTTTTT. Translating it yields CATSRGLGGLHEKLFF.

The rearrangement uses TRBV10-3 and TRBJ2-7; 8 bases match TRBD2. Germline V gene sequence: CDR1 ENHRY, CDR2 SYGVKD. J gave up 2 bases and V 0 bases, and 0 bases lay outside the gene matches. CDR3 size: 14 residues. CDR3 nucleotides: TGTGCCATCAGTGAGTCGACTAGCGCCTACGAGCAGTACTTC. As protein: CAISESTSAYEQYF.

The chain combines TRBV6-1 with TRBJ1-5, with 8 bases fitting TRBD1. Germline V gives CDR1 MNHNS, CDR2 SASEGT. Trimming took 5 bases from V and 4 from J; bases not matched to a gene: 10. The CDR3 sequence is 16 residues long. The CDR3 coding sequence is TGTGCCAGCAGTCTCCTTGACAGGGGAGGAAATCAGCCCCAGCATTTT. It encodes CASSLLDRGGNQPQHF.

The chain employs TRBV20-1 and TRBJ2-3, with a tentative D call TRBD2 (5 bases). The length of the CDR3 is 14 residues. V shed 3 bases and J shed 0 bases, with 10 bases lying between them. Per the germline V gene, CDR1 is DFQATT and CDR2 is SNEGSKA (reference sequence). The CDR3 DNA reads TGCAGTGCTAGTCGGGGAACTAGCACAGATACGCAGTATTTT. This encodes CSASRGTSTDTQYF.

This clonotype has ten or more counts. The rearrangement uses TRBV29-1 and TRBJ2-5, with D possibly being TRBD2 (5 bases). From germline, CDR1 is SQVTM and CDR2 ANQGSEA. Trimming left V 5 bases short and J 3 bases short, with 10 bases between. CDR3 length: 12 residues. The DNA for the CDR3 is TGCAGCGTTTCTGGGCGGGAAGAGACCCAGTACTTC. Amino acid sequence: CSVSGREETQYF.

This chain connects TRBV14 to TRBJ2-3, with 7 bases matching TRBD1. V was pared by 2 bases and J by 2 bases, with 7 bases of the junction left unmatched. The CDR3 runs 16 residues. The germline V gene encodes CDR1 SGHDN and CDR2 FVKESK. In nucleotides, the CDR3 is TGTGCCAGCAGCCAAACAGGGGCCCCCCCCACAGATACGCAGTATTTT. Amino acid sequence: CASSQTGAPPTDTQYF.

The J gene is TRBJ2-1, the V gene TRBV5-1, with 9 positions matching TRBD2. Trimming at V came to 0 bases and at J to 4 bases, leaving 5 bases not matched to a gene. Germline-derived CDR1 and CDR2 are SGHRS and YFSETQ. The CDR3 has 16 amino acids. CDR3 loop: CASSLALAGRYNEQFF. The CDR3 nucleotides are TGCGCCAGCAGCTTGGCTCTAGCGGGACGATACAATGAGCAGTTCTTC. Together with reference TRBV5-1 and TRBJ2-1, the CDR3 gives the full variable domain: KAGVTQTPRYLIKTRGQQVTLSCSPISGHRSVSWYQQTPGQGLQFLFEYFSETQRNKGNFPGRFSGRQFSNSRSEMNVSTLELGDSALYLCASSLALAGRYNEQFFGPGTRLTVL.

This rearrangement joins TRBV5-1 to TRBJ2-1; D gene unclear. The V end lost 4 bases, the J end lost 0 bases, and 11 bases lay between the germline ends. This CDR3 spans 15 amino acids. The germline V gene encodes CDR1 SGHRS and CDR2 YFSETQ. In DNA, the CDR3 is TGCGCCAGCAGCGCAGGTCCGAGCTCCTACAATGAGCAGTTCTTC. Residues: CASSAGPSSYNEQFF.

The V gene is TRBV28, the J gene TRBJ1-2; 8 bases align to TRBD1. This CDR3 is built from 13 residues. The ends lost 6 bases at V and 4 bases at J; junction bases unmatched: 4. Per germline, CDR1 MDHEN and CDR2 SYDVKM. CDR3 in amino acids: CASRSDRGYGYTF. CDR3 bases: TGTGCCAGCAGGTCAGACAGGGGCTATGGCTACACCTTC.

The chain's CDR3 is CASSSSYSGSYDEQFF. CDR3 DNA sequence: TGTGCCAGCAGTTCCTCCTATAGCGGGAGTTACGATGAGCAGTTCTTC. The chain has TRBV28 and TRBJ2-1; 9 nucleotides align to TRBD2. CDR1 and CDR2 from the germline V gene are MDHEN and SYDVKM. The CDR3 sequence is 16 residues long. Unmatched junction bases numbered 12, after V lost 4 bases and J lost 8 bases.

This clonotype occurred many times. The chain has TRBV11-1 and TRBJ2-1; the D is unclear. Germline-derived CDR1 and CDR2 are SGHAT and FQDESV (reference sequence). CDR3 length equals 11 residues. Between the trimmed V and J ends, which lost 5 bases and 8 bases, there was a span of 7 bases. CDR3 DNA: TGTGCCAGCAGCCATACGCATGAGCAGTTCTTC. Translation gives CASSHTHEQFF.

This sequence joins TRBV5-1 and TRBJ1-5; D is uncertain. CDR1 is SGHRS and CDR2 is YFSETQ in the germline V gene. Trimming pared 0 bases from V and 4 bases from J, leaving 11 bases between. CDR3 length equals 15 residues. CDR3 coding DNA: TGCGCCAGCAGCTTGGAGTCCGGGATTAATCAGCCCCAGCATTTT. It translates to CASSLESGINQPQHF.

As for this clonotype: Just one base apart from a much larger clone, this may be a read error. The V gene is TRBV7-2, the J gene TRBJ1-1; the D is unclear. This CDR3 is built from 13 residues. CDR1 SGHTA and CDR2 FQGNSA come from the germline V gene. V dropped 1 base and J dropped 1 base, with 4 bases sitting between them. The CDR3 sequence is CASSLERNTEAFF. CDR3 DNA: TGTGCCAGCAGCTTAGAACGGAACACTGAAGCTTTCTTT.

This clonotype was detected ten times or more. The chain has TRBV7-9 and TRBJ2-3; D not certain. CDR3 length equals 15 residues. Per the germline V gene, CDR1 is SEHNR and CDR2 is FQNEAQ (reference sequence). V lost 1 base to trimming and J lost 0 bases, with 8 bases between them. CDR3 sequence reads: CASSLVLGSTDTQYF. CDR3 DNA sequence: TGTGCCAGCAGCTTAGTACTGGGCAGCACAGATACGCAGTATTTT.

The CDR3 loop is CASSALTGPGNTIYF. In nucleotides, the CDR3 is TGTGCCAGCAGCGCACTGACAGGGCCTGGAAACACCATATATTTT. This rearrangement joins TRBV9 to TRBJ1-3; 7 nucleotides match TRBD1. Germline V gene data show CDR1 as SGDLS and CDR2 as YYNGEE. J gave up 2 bases and V 3 bases, and 5 bases lay outside the gene matches. The CDR3 covers 15 residues.

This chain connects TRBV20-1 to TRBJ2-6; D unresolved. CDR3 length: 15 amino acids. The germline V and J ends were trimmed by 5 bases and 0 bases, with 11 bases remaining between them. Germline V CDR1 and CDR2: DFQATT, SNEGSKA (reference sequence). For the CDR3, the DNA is TGCAGTGCTCCCATCCCTTTCTCTGGGGCCAACGTCCTGACTTTC. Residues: CSAPIPFSGANVLTF.

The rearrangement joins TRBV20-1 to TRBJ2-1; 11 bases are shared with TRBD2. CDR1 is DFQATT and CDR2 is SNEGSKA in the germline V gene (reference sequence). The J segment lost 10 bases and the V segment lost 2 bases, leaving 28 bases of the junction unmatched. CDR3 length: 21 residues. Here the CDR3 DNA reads TGCAGTGCTAGAAAAATTAGCGGGAGGGCCTACCCGAGTACTCAACAAAAAGAGCAGTTCTTC. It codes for CSARKISGRAYPSTQQKEQFF.

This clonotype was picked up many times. This CDR3 is CATSRAGQGSYEQYF. Written as DNA, the CDR3 is TGTGCCACCAGCAGAGCTGGACAGGGCTCGTACGAGCAGTACTTC. The chain uses TRBV15 and TRBJ2-7; 8 nucleotides line up with TRBD1. CDR1 LNHNV and CDR2 YYDKDF come from the germline V gene (reference sequence). The CDR3 is made up of 15 amino acids. J lost 4 bases, V lost 1 base, and 6 bases had no gene match. Variable domain in full (rest from reference TRBV15 and TRBJ2-7): DAMVIQNPRYQVTQFGKPVTLSCSQTLNHNVMYWYQQKSSQAPKLLFHYYDKDFNNEADTPDNFQSRRPNTSFCFLDIRSPGLGDTAMYLCATSRAGQGSYEQYFGPGTRLTVT.

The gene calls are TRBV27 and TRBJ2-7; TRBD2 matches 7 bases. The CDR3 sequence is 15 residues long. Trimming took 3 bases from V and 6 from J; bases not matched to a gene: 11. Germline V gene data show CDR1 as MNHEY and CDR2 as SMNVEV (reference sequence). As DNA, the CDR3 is TGTGCCAGCAGTTTTTCTTCGGGCGGGAGCTCCGAGCAGTACTTC. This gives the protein CASSFSSGGSSEQYF.

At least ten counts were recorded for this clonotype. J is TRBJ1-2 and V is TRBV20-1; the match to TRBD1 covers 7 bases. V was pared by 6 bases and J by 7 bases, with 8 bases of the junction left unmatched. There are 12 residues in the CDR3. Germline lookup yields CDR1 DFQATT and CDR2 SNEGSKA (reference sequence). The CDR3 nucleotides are TGCAGTGCGACAGGGTCTGTATTTGGCTACACCTTC. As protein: CSATGSVFGYTF.

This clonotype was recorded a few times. CDR3: CSASMRTNYGYTF. The CDR3 DNA reads as TGCAGTGCCAGCATGAGGACCAACTATGGCTACACCTTC. The chain has TRBV20-1 and TRBJ1-2; the D is unclear. Germline CDR1 reads DFQATT; CDR2 reads SNEGSKA (reference sequence). The CDR3 extends over 13 amino acids. Trimming cost V 6 bases and J 2 bases, with 13 bases left between them.

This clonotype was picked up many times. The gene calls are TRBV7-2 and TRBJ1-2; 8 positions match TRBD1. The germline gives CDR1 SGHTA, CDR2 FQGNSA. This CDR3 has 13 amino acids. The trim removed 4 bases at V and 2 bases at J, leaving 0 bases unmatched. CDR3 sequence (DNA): TGTGCCAGCAGCTGGACAGGGAACTATGGCTACACCTTC. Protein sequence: CASSWTGNYGYTF.

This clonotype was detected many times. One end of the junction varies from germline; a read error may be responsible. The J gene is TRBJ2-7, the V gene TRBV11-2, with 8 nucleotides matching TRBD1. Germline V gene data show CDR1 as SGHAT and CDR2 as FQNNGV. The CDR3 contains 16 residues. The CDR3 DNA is TGTGCCGGCAGCTTAGGTACTGGACAGGGACTGAGGGAGCAGTACTTC. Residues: CAGSLGTGQGLREQYF.

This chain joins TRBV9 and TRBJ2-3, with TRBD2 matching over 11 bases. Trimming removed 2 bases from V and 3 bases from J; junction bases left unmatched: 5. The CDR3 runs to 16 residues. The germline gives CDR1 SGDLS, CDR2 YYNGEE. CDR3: CASSVDGLAGTDTQYF. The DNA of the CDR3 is TGTGCCAGCAGCGTTGATGGACTAGCGGGTACAGATACGCAGTATTTT.